One and the same sample provided the 2 T cell receptor beta chains below, sequenced in a study of Tregs in tolerant kidney transplant recipients. Using immunoSEQ multiplex PCR, the repertoire was profiled, and TCRdb retains in-frame clones only, with some absent. The sample includes 110,000 or so clones, nearly 90% of them seen just once. This specimen was CD4+ T cells from blood, taken before the transplant. These receptor sequences come from a human donor who received a combined kidney and bone marrow transplant.

This chain connects TRBV4-1 to TRBJ2-7; D possibly corresponds to TRBD2 (5 bases). This CDR3 has 14 amino acids. V was clipped by 1 base and J by 4 bases, with 11 bases between them. The germline CDR1 and CDR2 sequences are MGHRA and YSYEKL. The CDR3 loop is CASSQVAEEYEQYF. CDR3 nucleotide sequence: TGCGCCAGCAGCCAAGTGGCGGAGGAATACGAGCAGTACTTC.

A note on this clone: One end of the junction is discordant with germline, which a read error may explain. CDR3 residues: CAINETPFGEQYF. The CDR3 DNA reads TGTGCCATCAATGAGACACCTTTTGGCGAGCAGTACTTC. The chain couples TRBV10-3 to TRBJ2-7; D gene uncertain. Germline CDR1 and CDR2: ENHRY and SYGVKD. The length of the CDR3 is 13 residues.